This T cell receptor (beta chain) was sequenced in a study of T cells in Graves' hyperthyroidism and ophthalmopathy. RNA transcripts provided the source from which TCR beta CDR3 regions were amplified. TCR CDR3 underwent first-round RT-PCR with the HTBI primer set. TCRdb redid the calling of the multiplex PCR reads with MiXCR, one entry per CDR3 protein. Here the sample spans some 380,000 distinct CDR3 sequences, roughly 13% being singletons. The PBMCs were sourced from fresh peripheral blood (about 10 ml). The sample was blood. The receptor's source is a man aged 30 to 39 with Graves' hyperthyroidism that later progressed to Graves' ophthalmopathy.

CDR3 amino acids: CATSDLRTQETQYF. The DNA of the CDR3 is TGTGCCACCAGTGATTTGCGAACTCAAGAGACCCAGTACTTC. The V call is TRBV24-1, the J call TRBJ2-5; D is unresolved. Germline values: CDR1 KGHDR, CDR2 SFDVKD. V shed 0 bases and J shed 2 bases, with 6 bases lying between them. This CDR3 region has 14 residues.